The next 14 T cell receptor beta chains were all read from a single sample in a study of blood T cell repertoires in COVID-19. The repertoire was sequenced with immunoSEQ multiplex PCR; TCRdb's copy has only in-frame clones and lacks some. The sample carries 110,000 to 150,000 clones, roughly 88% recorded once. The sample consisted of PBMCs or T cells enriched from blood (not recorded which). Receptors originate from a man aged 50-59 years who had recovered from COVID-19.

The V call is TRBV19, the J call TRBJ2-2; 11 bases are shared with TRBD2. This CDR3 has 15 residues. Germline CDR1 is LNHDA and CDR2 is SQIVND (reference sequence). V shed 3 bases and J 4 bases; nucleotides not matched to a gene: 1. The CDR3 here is CASSIGTSGTGELFF. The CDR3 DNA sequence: TGTGCCAGTAGTATTGGGACTAGCGGCACCGGGGAGCTGTTTTTT.

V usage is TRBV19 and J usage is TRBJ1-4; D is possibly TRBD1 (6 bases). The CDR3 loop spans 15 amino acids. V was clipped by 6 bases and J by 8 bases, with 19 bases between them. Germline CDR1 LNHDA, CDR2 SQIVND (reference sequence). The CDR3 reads CASRAGAGKREKLFF. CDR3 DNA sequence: TGTGCCAGTAGAGCAGGGGCAGGGAAGCGGGAAAAACTGTTTTTT.

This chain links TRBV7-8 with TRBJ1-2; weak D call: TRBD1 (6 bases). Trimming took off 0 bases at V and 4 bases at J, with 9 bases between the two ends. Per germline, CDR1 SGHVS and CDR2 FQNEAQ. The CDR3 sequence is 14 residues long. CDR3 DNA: TGTGCCAGCAGCTTAGCCGGACAGATCTATGGCTACACCTTC. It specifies CASSLAGQIYGYTF.

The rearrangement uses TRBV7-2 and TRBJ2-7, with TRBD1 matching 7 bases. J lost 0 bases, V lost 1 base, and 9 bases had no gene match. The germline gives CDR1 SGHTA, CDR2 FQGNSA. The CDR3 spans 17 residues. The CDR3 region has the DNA TGTGCCAGCAGCTTAGATATGGGGACAGAAGACTCCTACGAGCAGTACTTC. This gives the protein CASSLDMGTEDSYEQYF.

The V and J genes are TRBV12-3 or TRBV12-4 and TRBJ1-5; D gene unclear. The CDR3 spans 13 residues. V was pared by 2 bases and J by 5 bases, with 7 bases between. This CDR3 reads CASSLTEYQPQHF. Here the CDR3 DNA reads TGTGCCAGCAGTTTAACAGAATATCAGCCCCAGCATTTT.

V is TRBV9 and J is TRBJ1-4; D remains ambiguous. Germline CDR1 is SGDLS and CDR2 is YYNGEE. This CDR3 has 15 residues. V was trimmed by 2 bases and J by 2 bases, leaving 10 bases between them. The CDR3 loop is CASSVLGRTNEKLFF. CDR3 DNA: TGTGCCAGCAGCGTCCTTGGGAGGACTAATGAAAAACTGTTTTTT.

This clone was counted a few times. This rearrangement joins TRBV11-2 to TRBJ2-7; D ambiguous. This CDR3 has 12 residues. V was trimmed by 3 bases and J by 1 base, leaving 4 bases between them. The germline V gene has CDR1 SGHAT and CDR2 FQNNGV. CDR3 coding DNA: TGTGCCAGCAGCTTGACATCCTACGAGCAGTACTTC. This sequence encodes CASSLTSYEQYF.

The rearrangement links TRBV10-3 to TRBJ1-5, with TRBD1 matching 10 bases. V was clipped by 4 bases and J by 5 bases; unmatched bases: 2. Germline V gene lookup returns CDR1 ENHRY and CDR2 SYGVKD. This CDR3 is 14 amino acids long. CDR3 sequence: CAISADRGDQPQHF. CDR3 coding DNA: TGTGCCATCAGTGCGGACAGGGGGGATCAGCCCCAGCATTTT.

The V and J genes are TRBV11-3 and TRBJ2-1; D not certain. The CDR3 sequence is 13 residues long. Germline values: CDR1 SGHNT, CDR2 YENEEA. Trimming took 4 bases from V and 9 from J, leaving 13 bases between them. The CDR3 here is CASSSRLSGEQFF. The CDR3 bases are TGTGCCAGCAGCTCACGATTATCGGGTGAGCAGTTCTTC.

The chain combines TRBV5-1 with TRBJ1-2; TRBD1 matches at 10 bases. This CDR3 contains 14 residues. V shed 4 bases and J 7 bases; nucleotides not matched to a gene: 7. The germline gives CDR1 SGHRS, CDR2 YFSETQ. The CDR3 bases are TGCGCCAGCAGCCTAAGGACAGGGGGTGGTGGCTACACCTTC. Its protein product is CASSLRTGGGGYTF.

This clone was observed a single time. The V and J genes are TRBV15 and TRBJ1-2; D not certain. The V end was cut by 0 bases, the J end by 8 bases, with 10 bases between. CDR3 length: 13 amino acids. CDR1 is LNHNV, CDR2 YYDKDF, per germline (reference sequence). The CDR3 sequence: CATSRDLTGGYTF. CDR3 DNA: TGTGCCACCAGCAGAGATCTTACGGGGGGCTACACCTTC.

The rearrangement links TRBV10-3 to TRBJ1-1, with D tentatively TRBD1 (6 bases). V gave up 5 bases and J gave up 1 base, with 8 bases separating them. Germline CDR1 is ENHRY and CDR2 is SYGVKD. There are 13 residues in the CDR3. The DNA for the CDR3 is TGTGCCATCAGTTACAGGGAGAACACTGAAGCTTTCTTT. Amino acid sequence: CAISYRENTEAFF.

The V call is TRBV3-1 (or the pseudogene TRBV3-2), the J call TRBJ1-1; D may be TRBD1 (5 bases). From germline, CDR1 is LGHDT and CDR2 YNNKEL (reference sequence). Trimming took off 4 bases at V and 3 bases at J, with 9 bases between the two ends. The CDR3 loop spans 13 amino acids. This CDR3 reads CASSPAGYTEAFF. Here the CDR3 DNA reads TGTGCCAGCAGCCCGGCAGGGTACACTGAAGCTTTCTTT.

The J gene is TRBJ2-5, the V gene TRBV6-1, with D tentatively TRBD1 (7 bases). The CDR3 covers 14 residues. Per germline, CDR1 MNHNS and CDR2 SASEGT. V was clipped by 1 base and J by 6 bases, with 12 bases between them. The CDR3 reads CASSEGQGGKTQYF. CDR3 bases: TGTGCCAGCAGTGAAGGACAGGGCGGGAAGACCCAGTACTTC.